The rows below give T cell receptor beta chains drawn from one sample of a study of control samples from healthy donors and cancer patients. Libraries were prepared by immunoSEQ multiplex PCR; TCRdb keeps only in-frame clonotypes and omits some of them. This sample yields 100,000 to 120,000 clones, of which just under 85% are seen a single time; around 6.6% belongs to the top ten. The sample consisted of blood. Every receptor here comes from a man aged 18 to 30 in good health. The CDR3 runs from the conserved cysteine through the conserved F or W. A D gene is named only where the DNA matches it firmly. Clone size, where shown, is once, few, many, or a class for clones that have expanded.

V gene	J gene	clone size	D gene	CDR3 protein	CDR3 DNA
TRBV4-1	TRBJ2-3	.	.	CASSSSFTDTQYF	TGCGCCAGCAGCTCGTCTTTCACAGATACGCAGTATTTT
TRBV6-6	TRBJ1-2	.	.	CASSPTANYGYTF	TGTGCCAGCAGTCCGACAGCTAACTATGGCTACACCTTC
TRBV11-2	TRBJ1-2	.	.	CASSLTALYGYTF	TGTGCCAGCAGCCTTACAGCTCTCTATGGCTACACCTTC
TRBV5-1	TRBJ2-3	.	.	CASSLAAGSSTDTQYF	TGCGCCAGCAGCTTGGCCGCAGGGTCTAGCACAGATACGCAGTATTTT
TRBV5-6	TRBJ1-1	once	.	CASSPKRQHMNTEAFF	TGTGCCAGCAGCCCTAAGAGACAGCACATGAACACTGAAGCTTTCTTT
TRBV7-2	TRBJ1-1	.	.	CASSFYREGTEAFF	TGTGCCAGCAGCTTTTACAGGGAGGGAACTGAAGCTTTCTTT
TRBV6-6	TRBJ2-2	.	TRBD1	CASTGTGTGELFF	TGTGCCAGTACCGGGACAGGGACCGGGGAGCTGTTTTTT
TRBV19	TRBJ2-2	.	.	CASSGGRGTGELFF	TGTGCCAGTAGCGGGGGCCGGGGCACCGGGGAGCTGTTTTTT
TRBV6-5	TRBJ2-7	many	.	CASRPMDSSYEQYF	TGTGCCAGCAGGCCCATGGACAGCTCCTACGAGCAGTACTTC
TRBV14	TRBJ1-2	.	TRBD1	CASSQAPRDRELLSGYTF	TGTGCCAGCAGCCAAGCGCCACGGGACAGGGAGCTGCTGTCGGGCTACACCTTC
TRBV7-2	TRBJ2-7	.	.	CASSSTGILAGEQYF	TGTGCCAGCAGCTCGACTGGAATACTCGCGGGTGAGCAGTACTTC
TRBV9	TRBJ1-3	.	.	CASSGGLSGNTIYF	TGTGCCAGCAGCGGGGGGCTCTCTGGAAACACCATATATTTT
TRBV6-5	TRBJ1-3	.	.	CASNRAYSGNTIYF	TGTGCCAGCAATCGGGCTTACTCTGGAAACACCATATATTTT
TRBV11-2	TRBJ2-7	.	.	CASSYHPSGSYEQYF	TGTGCCAGCAGTTACCACCCGTCGGGGTCCTACGAGCAGTACTTC
TRBV7-2	TRBJ2-3	.	TRBD2	CASSRSGAGDTQYF	TGTGCCAGCAGCCGGAGCGGGGCAGGAGATACGCAGTATTTT
TRBV5-6	TRBJ2-1	.	.	CASSAGRLDRNEQFF	TGTGCCAGCAGCGCAGGGCGCCTGGATAGGAATGAGCAGTTCTTC
TRBV19	TRBJ2-2	.	.	CASSRGPQLTGELFF	TGTGCCAGTAGTAGAGGGCCTCAACTCACCGGGGAGCTGTTTTTT
TRBV11-3	TRBJ1-5	once	.	CASSLNPGTLGNQPQHF	TGTGCCAGCAGCCTGAACCCCGGGACTCTTGGCAATCAGCCCCAGCATTTT
TRBV6-2/TRBV6-3	TRBJ1-1	.	TRBD1	CASSPGDRGKAFF	TGTGCCAGCAGTCCCGGGGACAGGGGTAAAGCTTTCTTT
TRBV27	TRBJ1-1	.	.	CASSLRLGDTTARNTEAFF	TGTGCCAGCAGTTTGCGTCTTGGGGACACAACAGCAAGGAACACTGAAGCTTTCTTT
TRBV18	TRBJ2-3	.	.	CASSPRKGTTDTQYF	TGTGCCAGCTCACCACGAAAAGGGACCACAGATACGCAGTATTTT
TRBV5-1	TRBJ2-5	once	.	CASHSGQNKETQYF	TGCGCCAGCCACTCAGGACAGAATAAAGAGACCCAGTACTTC
TRBV29-1	TRBJ1-3	.	.	CSVARGSGNTIYF	TGCAGCGTTGCTAGGGGATCTGGAAACACCATATATTTT
TRBV19	TRBJ1-5	.	TRBD1	CASSELTGVNQPQHF	TGTGCCAGTAGTGAATTGACAGGGGTCAATCAGCCCCAGCATTTT
TRBV4-2	TRBJ1-1	.	TRBD1	CASSQPRTGALNTEAFF	TGTGCCAGCAGCCAGCCTAGGACAGGGGCCTTAAACACTGAAGCTTTCTTT
TRBV25-1	TRBJ1-2	.	.	CASSLARSRQDFYGYTF	TGTGCCAGCTCTCTAGCCCGTTCACGGCAAGACTTCTATGGCTACACCTTC
TRBV28	TRBJ1-5	.	TRBD1	CASRRPGGQLNQPQHF	TGTGCCAGCAGGCGTCCCGGGGGACAGCTCAATCAGCCCCAGCATTTT
TRBV4-1	TRBJ1-3	.	.	CASSFTRGNTIYF	TGCGCCAGCAGCTTCACACGGGGAAACACCATATATTTT
TRBV9	TRBJ1-2	.	.	CASSTQQGWGGGYTF	TGTGCCAGCAGCACCCAACAAGGGTGGGGGGGAGGCTACACCTTC
TRBV28	TRBJ1-1	.	.	CASRPWAGNTEAFF	TGTGCCAGCAGGCCTTGGGCCGGCAACACTGAAGCTTTCTTT
TRBV7-8	TRBJ1-1	few	.	CASSLRSPRGIRPGEKLAEAFF	TGTGCCAGCAGCTTACGTAGCCCCCGGGGGATCCGTCCAGGGGAAAAGCTGGCTGAAGCTTTCTTT
TRBV7-2	TRBJ1-1	.	.	CASSLASTGWTEAFF	TGTGCCAGCAGCTTAGCGTCAACAGGATGGACTGAAGCTTTCTTT
TRBV18	TRBJ1-3	.	.	CASSPSPRVNTIYF	TGTGCCAGCTCACCATCCCCCAGGGTGAACACCATATATTTT
TRBV30	TRBJ2-3	.	.	CAWEELSADTQYF	TGTGCCTGGGAGGAGTTAAGCGCAGATACGCAGTATTTT
TRBV3-1/TRBV3-2	TRBJ2-7	.	.	CASSQNTFLTYEQYF	TGTGCCAGCAGCCAAAACACCTTTCTTACCTACGAGCAGTACTTC